This T cell receptor beta chain was captured in a study of blood T cell repertoires in COVID-19. Overall study context: Samples taken during acute and convalescent COVID-19 were collected in the United States, Italy and Spain. The analysed material was cDNA or gDNA that came from T cells, B-cell-depleted T cells, or PBMCs.

In the original processing: Reference gene primers were amplified, and this amplification served to estimate nucleated cell counts. The assay was immunoSEQ multiplex PCR, and TCRdb's table has in-frame clones only and misses some. V, J and clone size are those of that table, while D and trimming were read from the DNA. The sample holds about 83,000 clones, approximately 86% seen once. This receptor was identified in a man aged 80 or over with active or convalescent COVID-19. Sequenced material: peripheral blood.

For the CDR3, the DNA is TGTGCCAGCAGCCGAGCGGGGATTGGCACTGAAGCTTTCTTT. This translates into CASSRAGIGTEAFF. The chain uses TRBV5-4 and TRBJ1-1; D gene uncertain. V lost 4 bases and J 4 bases, leaving 14 bases between the germline ends. The CDR3 is 14 amino acids. Germline CDR1 and CDR2: SGHNT and YYREEE (reference sequence).